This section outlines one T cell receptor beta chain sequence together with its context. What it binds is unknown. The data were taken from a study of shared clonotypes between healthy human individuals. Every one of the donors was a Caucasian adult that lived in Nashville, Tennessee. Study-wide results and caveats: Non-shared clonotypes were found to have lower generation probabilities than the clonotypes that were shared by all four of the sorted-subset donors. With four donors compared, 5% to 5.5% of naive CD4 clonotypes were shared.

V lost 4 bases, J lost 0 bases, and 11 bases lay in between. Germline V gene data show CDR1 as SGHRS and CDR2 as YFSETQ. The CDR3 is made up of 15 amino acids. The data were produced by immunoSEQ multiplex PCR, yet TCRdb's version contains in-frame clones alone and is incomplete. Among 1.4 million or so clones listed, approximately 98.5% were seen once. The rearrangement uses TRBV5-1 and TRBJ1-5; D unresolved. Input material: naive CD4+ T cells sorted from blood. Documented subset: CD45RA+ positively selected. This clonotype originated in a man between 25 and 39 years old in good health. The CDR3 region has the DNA TGCGCCAGCAGCCCTTGGGATTATAGCAATCAGCCCCAGCATTTT. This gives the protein CASSPWDYSNQPQHF.